The 15 T cell receptor beta chains below all came from one sample that was sequenced in a study of CXCR3-negative and CXCR3-positive naive CD8 T cells. Notes on the study in general: For CXCR3-positive naive cells, TRB CDR3s were more hydrophobic than those of CXCR3-negative naive cells.

No antigen has been identified for these receptors. Carrying UMI labels, the TRB cDNA libraries were prepared through 5' RACE. Using the 5' RACE reads, TCRdb records one entry per CDR3 protein without DNA. This repertoire includes tens of thousands of distinct CDR3 sequences. The sequenced sample consisted of naive CXCR3+ CD8+ T cells from blood. The subset denotes: CD45RO-CCR7+CD27+CD95- naive CD8+ T cells expressing CXCR3 (TNR3+). The receptors were sampled from a human donor in good health. Some clones in this sample may be carry-over from other donors' samples.

V is TRBV3-1 and J is TRBJ2-7; the D gene TCRdb calls, TRBD2, cannot be checked with no DNA. The germline gives CDR1 LGHDT, CDR2 YNNKEL (reference sequence). CDR3 length equals 15 residues. This CDR3 reads CASSQGSGSFNEQYF.

This chain uses TRBV7-9 with TRBJ1-1; TCRdb picks TRBD1, but there is no DNA to check that call. CDR3 length equals 13 residues. The germline V gene encodes CDR1 SEHNR and CDR2 FQNEAQ (reference sequence). Here the CDR3 reads CASSNGRGYEAFF.

The rearrangement links TRBV13 to TRBJ2-7; the D gene TCRdb calls, TRBD2, cannot be checked with no DNA. Germline lookup yields CDR1 PRHDT and CDR2 FYEKMQ (reference sequence). This CDR3 is built from 15 residues. The CDR3 region is CASSFERTSALEQYF.

The rearrangement joins TRBV9 to TRBJ2-1; the D call of TRBD2 rests on TCRdb alone, since no DNA is present to check it. CDR1 and CDR2 from the germline V gene are SGDLS and YYNGEE. This CDR3 is built from 17 residues. CDR3: CASSAGLAGVNYNEQFF.

The rearrangement uses TRBV11-3 and TRBJ2-7; TCRdb proposes TRBD1, but this gene call is untestable without DNA. This CDR3 has 15 amino acids. CDR1 is SGHNT, CDR2 YENEEA, per germline. This CDR3 reads CASSLVVGRGSEQYF.

The CDR3 sequence is CSARDREGAHPEQYF. V usage is TRBV20-1 and J usage is TRBJ2-7; the TCRdb D gene call, TRBD1, has no DNA to confirm it. The CDR3 covers 15 residues. CDR1 and CDR2 (germline): DFQATT, SNEGSKA (reference sequence).

The gene calls are TRBV3-1 and TRBJ2-2; the TRBD2 assignment by TCRdb is unverifiable without DNA. CDR1 and CDR2 from the germline V gene are LGHDT and YNNKEL (reference sequence). CDR3 length equals 18 residues. Here the CDR3 reads CASSQGLPGPLRTGELFF.

The chain couples TRBV12-5 to TRBJ2-3; TCRdb's D call, TRBD2, is unchecked because there is no DNA. CDR3 size: 17 residues. From germline, CDR1 is LGHNT and CDR2 FRNRAP. This CDR3 is CASGPRGQLAPRDTQYF.

The V gene is TRBV6-5, the J gene TRBJ2-7; the TCRdb D gene call, TRBD2, has no DNA to confirm it. The CDR3 spans 14 residues. CDR1 and CDR2 from the germline V gene are MNHEY and SVGAGI. CDR3 region: CASSQLAGAYEQYF.

This chain connects TRBV5-6 to TRBJ2-5; TCRdb reports TRBD2, a call that lacks DNA to check it against. CDR3 length: 14 amino acids. CDR1 and CDR2 from the germline V gene are SGHDT and YYEEEE. CDR3 in amino acids: CASSLVGLGETQYF.

V gene TRBV10-3 combines with J gene TRBJ1-1. CDR3 length equals 12 residues. CDR1 and CDR2 (germline): ENHRY, SYGVKD. The CDR3 region is CAIRSGIAEAFF.

The chain joins TRBV10-2 to TRBJ2-2; the TCRdb call, TRBD1, lacks DNA for checking. The germline V gene has CDR1 WSHSY and CDR2 SAAADI. The CDR3 has 14 residues. The chain's CDR3 is CASGDRGISGELFF.

The chain links TRBV5-4 to TRBJ2-3. Germline CDR1 SGHNT, CDR2 YYREEE (reference sequence). CDR3 length: 16 residues. CDR3 sequence reads: CASSLAGGPGTDTQYF.

This chain links TRBV28 with TRBJ2-7; TCRdb's assignment of TRBD2 cannot be checked, as there is no DNA. Germline V gene lookup returns CDR1 MDHEN and CDR2 SYDVKM. The CDR3 has 13 amino acids. The CDR3 loop reads CASSPGLDYEQYF. Filled out from reference TRBV28 and TRBJ2-7, the complete variable domain reads DVKVTQSSRYLVKRTGEKVFLECVQDMDHENMFWYRQDPGLGLRLIYFSYDVKMKEKGDIPEGYSVSREKKERFSLILESASTNQTSMYLCASSPGLDYEQYFGPGTRLTVT.

This sequence joins TRBV20-1 and TRBJ2-5. CDR3 length: 12 amino acids. Germline CDR1 reads DFQATT; CDR2 reads SNEGSKA (reference sequence). CDR3 region: CSAPFRRETQYF.